What follows are 12 T cell receptor beta chains derived from one specimen sequenced in a study of post-analysis software for immune sequencing data. Included in the TCR beta cDNA libraries were unique molecular identifiers. TCRdb redid the calling of the PCR reads with MiXCR, one entry per CDR3 protein. Here the sample spans roughly 730,000 distinct CDR3 sequences, roughly 27% being singletons. Study observations and caveats: Patients had higher frequencies than controls of five TRBV segments, including TRBV5-6, TRBV5-1 and TRBV20-1.

These receptors' antigens are unknown. The sequenced sample consisted of blood. The receptors shown here come from a girl aged 5-17 years with multiple sclerosis.

This clonotype was observed a few times. The chain combines TRBV6-6 with TRBJ2-6; 12 bases match TRBD2. CDR1 is MNHNY, CDR2 SVGAGI, per germline (reference sequence). This CDR3 comprises 17 residues. V lost 4 bases and J lost 0; bases outside the gene matches: 1. The CDR3 region has the DNA TGTGCCAGCAGTTTACTAGCGGGGGGCTCTGGGGCCAACGTCCTGACTTTC. Translating it yields CASSLLAGGSGANVLTF.

The chain joins TRBV13 to TRBJ2-5; TRBD1 matches 9 bases. Per the germline V gene, CDR1 is PRHDT and CDR2 is FYEKMQ (reference sequence). The CDR3 extends over 15 amino acids. With V trimmed by 3 bases and J by 9 bases, 11 bases remained unmatched. This chain's CDR3 is CASSLEGDRAASQYF. The CDR3 nucleotides are TGTGCCAGCAGCTTGGAGGGGGACAGGGCCGCGTCCCAGTACTTC.

The V call is TRBV18, the J call TRBJ1-1; a possible D gene is TRBD1 (6 bases). V lost 0 bases to trimming and J lost 8 bases, with 7 bases between them. The CDR3 runs to 12 residues. Germline V gives CDR1 KGHSH, CDR2 LQKENI. This CDR3 reads CASSPPTGEAFF. In DNA form, the CDR3 reads TGTGCCAGCTCACCACCAACAGGGGAAGCTTTCTTT.

As regards this clonotype: A much larger clone is a single base away; this may be a read error. The chain is built from TRBV12-3 or TRBV12-4 and TRBJ2-5; D not resolved. CDR3 length: 14 amino acids. The V end was cut by 6 bases, the J end by 2 bases, with 13 bases between. CDR3 in DNA: TGTGCCAGCAGGTTACGAAGAATTCAAGAGACCCAGTACTTC. It specifies CASRLRRIQETQYF.

As to this clonotype: Just one base apart from a much larger clone, this may be a read error. The chain uses TRBV24-1 and TRBJ2-1, with D perhaps assigned TRBD1 or TRBD2 (5 bases each). Germline V gene lookup returns CDR1 KGHDR and CDR2 SFDVKD. This CDR3 has 16 amino acids. CDR3 in amino acids: CATSAPGGAVYNERFF. CDR3 DNA: TGTGCCACCAGTGCCCCTGGGGGAGCCGTCTACAATGAGCGGTTCTTC.

This chain connects TRBV27 to TRBJ2-3, with TRBD2 matching 9 bases. CDR1 is MNHEY and CDR2 is SMNVEV in the germline V gene (reference sequence). V trimming: 6 bases; J trimming: 1 base; junction bases outside the gene matches: 5. The CDR3 covers 15 residues. DNA of the CDR3: TGTGCCAGCAGGCTAGCGGGGTGGGGCACAGATACGCAGTATTTT. Translated, it gives CASRLAGWGTDTQYF.

The V gene is TRBV7-2, the J gene TRBJ2-7, with D perhaps matching TRBD2 (6 bases). The V gene's germline CDR1 is SGHTA and CDR2 FQGNSA. V shed 5 bases and J shed 0 bases, with 14 bases lying between them. The CDR3 is 15 amino acids. The CDR3 nucleotides read TGTGCCAGCAGCCCCGGGAGCCAAAGCTCCTACGAGCAGTACTTC. It encodes CASSPGSQSSYEQYF.

This clonotype has just a few counts. The chain couples TRBV7-8 to TRBJ2-5; TRBD2 is a possible D gene (5 bases). From germline, CDR1 is SGHVS and CDR2 FQNEAQ. CDR3 length equals 14 residues. V was pared by 3 bases and J by 2 bases, with 10 bases between. The CDR3 DNA reads TGTGCCAGCAGCTTGGGAGCGATGCAAGAGACCCAGTACTTC. Protein sequence: CASSLGAMQETQYF. Based on the CDR3 plus reference TRBV7-8 and TRBJ2-5, the full variable domain is GAGVSQSPRYKVAKRGQDVALRCDPISGHVSLFWYQQALGQGPEFLTYFQNEAQLDKSGLPSDRFFAERPEGSVSTLKIQRTQQEDSAVYLCASSLGAMQETQYFGPGTRLLVL.

The chain has TRBV7-2 and TRBJ1-1; 11 nucleotides agree with TRBD1. The CDR3 covers 15 residues. The trim removed 4 bases at V and 1 base at J, leaving 2 bases unmatched. In germline, CDR1 is SGHTA, CDR2 FQGNSA. The CDR3 DNA follows: TGTGCCAGCAGCTCGGACAGGGGGCCGAACACTGAAGCTTTCTTT. Its translation: CASSSDRGPNTEAFF.

This clonotype was recorded a few times. The chain links TRBV5-1 to TRBJ2-5; D is unresolved. With 4 bases removed from V and 2 bases from J, the gap between germline ends came to 12 bases. The length of the CDR3 is 14 residues. Germline CDR1 is SGHRS and CDR2 is YFSETQ. The CDR3 DNA sequence: TGCGCCAGCAGCCCCCCAAGCAGACAAGAGACCCAGTACTTC. This encodes CASSPPSRQETQYF.

This clonotype was detected a few times. The CDR3 region is CASSLDPGNYGYTF. CDR3 DNA: TGTGCCAGCAGCTTAGATCCAGGGAACTATGGCTACACCTTC. The chain couples TRBV11-3 to TRBJ1-2; D perhaps matches TRBD1 (5 bases). This CDR3 spans 14 amino acids. Trimming shortened V by 0 bases and J by 2 bases, and 7 bases separated the two germline ends. Germline loops: CDR1 SGHNT, CDR2 YENEEA.

The V and J genes are TRBV5-1 and TRBJ2-3; D is possibly TRBD1 (6 bases). V lost 3 bases and J 3 bases, leaving 14 bases between the germline ends. Germline V CDR1 and CDR2: SGHRS, YFSETQ. This CDR3 spans 15 amino acids. The chain's CDR3 is CASSSRLGATDTQYF. DNA for the CDR3: TGCGCCAGCAGCTCCCGACTGGGGGCAACAGATACGCAGTATTTT.